This T cell receptor beta chain appears in the sequencing data of a study of T-cell reconstitution after alpha-beta-depleted transplantation in children. V was pared by 2 bases and J by 5 bases, with 9 bases of the junction left unmatched. The germline V gene encodes CDR1 MDHEN and CDR2 SYDVKM. This CDR3 is 16 amino acids long. Preparing the TCRbeta library involved the use of unique molecular identifiers. MiXCR was run by TCRdb on the PCR reads, yielding one entry per CDR3 protein. The sample holds fewer than 550,000 distinct CDR3 sequences, around 10% seen once. Study conclusions and caveats: Several hundred graft clones that had expanded were reportedly the source of alpha-beta T cells about two months after transplant. T-cell numbers and diversity, one year after transplant, stemmed largely from T cells that were newly produced.

This clonotype was seen ten or more times. As yet, its antigen is unknown. The rearrangement joins TRBV28 to TRBJ2-7, with 10 bases fitting TRBD2. This TCR came from a female patient aged 2-9 years who had a stem cell transplant for aplastic anemia, so the T cells may come from the graft donor. Source: PBMCs, mostly from graft donor cells, taken 180 days after TCRalphabeta/CD19-depleted stem cell transplant. CDR3 sequence (DNA): TGTGCCAGCAGTTTAGTCGGCGGGACTAGCGAGGACGAGCAGTACTTC. Protein sequence: CASSLVGGTSEDEQYF.